Presented here are 2 T cell receptor beta chains from one specimen sequenced in a study of cytomegalovirus exposure and HLA in healthy donors. With 60 Vbeta and 13 Jbeta primers, the PCR was carried out. The table came from immunoSEQ multiplex PCR; TCRdb's copy has only in-frame clones and leaves some out. This repertoire shows some 150,000 clones, 71% found once; its top ten account for over 2.5%. Material for sequencing was PBMCs. All receptors derive from a woman aged 25-40 years in good health and CMV-seronegative.

This sequence joins TRBV15 and TRBJ2-3; D perhaps matches TRBD2 (6 bases). CDR1 is LNHNV and CDR2 is YYDKDF in the germline V gene (reference sequence). V was cut by 3 bases and J by 8 bases, with 18 bases left in between. The CDR3 has 15 amino acids. The CDR3 loop is CATSRGGAEGFTQYF. The CDR3 bases are TGTGCCACCAGCAGGGGGGGAGCGGAGGGATTTACGCAGTATTTT.

This clone came up a few times. The genes are TRBV11-2 and TRBJ2-7, with 7 bases that match TRBD2. Germline V gives CDR1 SGHAT, CDR2 FQNNGV. J lost 3 bases, V lost 0 bases, and 5 bases had no gene match. The CDR3 length is 15 residues. The CDR3 DNA reads as TGTGCCAGCAGCTTAGAGGGGGGGGTCAGCTACGAGCAGTACTTC. Amino acids: CASSLEGGVSYEQYF.